Presented here are 22 T cell receptor beta chains from one specimen sequenced in a study of T cells in Graves' hyperthyroidism and ophthalmopathy. RNA transcripts were the template for amplifying TCR beta CDR3 regions. The HTBI primer set drove a first-round RT-PCR of the TCR CDR3. TCRdb fed the multiplex PCR reads into MiXCR, producing one record per CDR3 protein. The table has about 610,000 distinct CDR3 sequences, approximately 15% seen once. The sample was blood. These receptors came from a woman in her thirties or forties with Graves' ophthalmopathy.

The sample holds many counts of this clonotype. The chain carries TRBV2 and TRBJ2-7, with 12 bases aligning to TRBD1. J gave up 5 bases and V 3 bases, and 8 bases lay outside the gene matches. The CDR3 sequence is 16 residues long. Germline-derived CDR1 and CDR2 are SNHLY and FYNNEI. The CDR3 spells CASSEYLGQGAHEQYF. CDR3 nucleotide sequence: TGTGCCAGCAGTGAGTACTTGGGACAGGGGGCCCACGAGCAGTACTTC. Full variable domain (outside the CDR3, taken from reference TRBV2 and TRBJ2-7): EPEVTQTPSHQVTQMGQEVILRCVPISNHLYFYWYRQILGQKVEFLVSFYNNEISEKSEIFDDQFSVERPDGSNFTLKIRSTKLEDSAMYFCASSEYLGQGAHEQYFGPGTRLTVT.

On this clonotype itself: Being one base from a much bigger clone, this may be a read error. The J gene is TRBJ2-5, the V gene TRBV2; D remains unclear. Germline assignment: CDR1 SNHLY and CDR2 FYNNEI. This CDR3 is 13 amino acids long. This chain's CDR3 is CASSDPWEEAQYF. The CDR3 coding sequence is TGTGCCAGCAGTGATCCCTGGGAAGAGGCCCAGTACTTC.

The sample holds one count of this clonotype. The CDR3 bases are TGCAGTGCTATCGGCCGTTCCCCGCCAGATACGCAGTATTTT. Its translation: CSAIGRSPPDTQYF. The rearrangement uses TRBV20-1 and TRBJ2-3; D gene unclear. The CDR3 consists of 14 residues. Trimming took off 4 bases at V and 4 bases at J, with 15 bases between the two ends. Germline loops: CDR1 DFQATT, CDR2 SNEGSKA (reference sequence).

The rearrangement joins TRBV19 to TRBJ1-3; 10 bases match TRBD1. The germline gives CDR1 LNHDA, CDR2 SQIVND (reference sequence). After removal of 4 bases from V and 0 bases from J, the junction contained 9 bases not matched to a gene. The CDR3 contains 18 residues. CDR3 in amino acids: CASSRQGAALVSGNTIYF. CDR3 DNA: TGTGCCAGTAGTAGACAGGGGGCCGCCCTCGTCTCTGGAAACACCATATATTTT.

The chain has TRBV12-3 or TRBV12-4 and TRBJ2-7, with 14 bases fitting TRBD2. After removal of 6 bases from V and 6 bases from J, the junction contained 1 base not matched to a gene. This CDR3 is built from 13 residues. The CDR3 here is CASSGLAGGEQYF. In DNA form, the CDR3 reads TGTGCCAGCAGCGGACTAGCGGGAGGCGAGCAGTACTTC.

This clonotype was seen repeatedly, ten times or more. The rearrangement uses TRBV12-3 or TRBV12-4 and TRBJ1-6, with D perhaps matching TRBD1 (5 bases). The CDR3 sequence is 14 residues long. Trimming pared 3 bases from V and 9 bases from J, leaving 12 bases between. The CDR3 DNA sequence: TGTGCCAGCAGTTTTGGAGGGCAGGGTTCACCCCTCCACTTT. Translating gives CASSFGGQGSPLHF.

In its sample, this clonotype was seen many times. The chain links TRBV11-2 to TRBJ2-2, with a possible D match to TRBD1 (6 bases). Germline lookup yields CDR1 SGHAT and CDR2 FQNNGV. The V end was cut by 1 base, the J end by 4 bases, with 10 bases between. The CDR3 consists of 15 residues. The CDR3 DNA reads TGTGCCAGCAGCTTAGGGACAGTACTCACCGGGGAGCTGTTTTTT. The encoded protein is CASSLGTVLTGELFF. The complete variable domain, with remaining parts taken from reference TRBV11-2 and TRBJ2-2, reads EAGVAQSPRYKIIEKRQSVAFWCNPISGHATLYWYQQILGQGPKLLIQFQNNGVVDDSQLPKDRFSAERLKGVDSTLKIQPAKLEDSAVYLCASSLGTVLTGELFFGEGSRLTVL.

This clonotype occurred a few times. This chain joins TRBV6-1 and TRBJ1-2; D possibly corresponds to TRBD1 (5 bases). Trimming shortened V by 6 bases and J by 7 bases, and 12 bases separated the two germline ends. The germline V gene encodes CDR1 MNHNS and CDR2 SASEGT. The CDR3 runs 12 residues. This CDR3 is CASSGGGTGYTF. In DNA, the CDR3 is TGTGCCAGCAGCGGGGGAGGGACTGGCTACACCTTC.

This clonotype came up many times. The chain combines TRBV12-3 or TRBV12-4 with TRBJ1-3; no clear D gene. The V end was cut by 5 bases, the J end by 3 bases, with 11 bases between. The length of the CDR3 is 14 residues. CDR3 residues: CASSLGSVGNTIYF. The CDR3 DNA sequence: TGTGCCAGCAGTCTTGGGTCGGTTGGAAACACCATATATTTT.

This clonotype was seen once. This chain connects TRBV7-6 to TRBJ2-2; 7 bases map to TRBD2. Germline V CDR1 and CDR2: SGHVS, FNYEAQ. Trimming removed 8 bases from V and 0 bases from J; junction bases left unmatched: 0. The CDR3 contains 13 residues. The CDR3, as DNA: TGTGCCAGCGGGAGGGCGAACACCGGGGAGCTGTTTTTT. Its protein is CASGRANTGELFF.

In its sample, this clonotype was seen a few times. V gene TRBV5-1 combines with J gene TRBJ2-5, with D unclear. The ends were cut back, 1 base at V and 5 bases at J, with 12 bases in the middle. The CDR3 spans 14 residues. Germline V gene sequence: CDR1 SGHRS, CDR2 YFSETQ. In DNA, the CDR3 is TGCGCCAGCAGCTTGATCCAGCCCCGGGAGACCCAGTACTTC. Encoded protein: CASSLIQPRETQYF.

The chain is built from TRBV3-1 and TRBJ2-7; 11 bases map to TRBD1. CDR1 is LGHDT and CDR2 is YNNKEL in the germline V gene (reference sequence). V lost 0 bases to trimming and J lost 2 bases; unmatched junction nucleotides: 6. The CDR3 has 17 amino acids. In DNA, the CDR3 is TGTGCCAGCAGCCAAGAAGTTGGGGACAGGGGGGCCTACGAGCAGTACTTC. This gives the protein CASSQEVGDRGAYEQYF.

The J gene is TRBJ1-2, the V gene TRBV2, with 9 bases matching TRBD1. From germline, CDR1 is SNHLY and CDR2 FYNNEI. The V and J ends lost 7 bases and 4 bases, in that order; junction bases with no gene match: 7. CDR3 length: 14 residues. CDR3 amino acids: CASTRTGGGYGYTF. CDR3 DNA: TGTGCCAGCACAAGAACAGGGGGCGGCTATGGCTACACCTTC.

This clonotype was seen only a few times. This rearrangement joins TRBV28 to TRBJ1-4; tentative D call: TRBD1 (5 bases). CDR3 length: 13 amino acids. Germline lookup yields CDR1 MDHEN and CDR2 SYDVKM. V gave up 7 bases and J gave up 4 bases, with 10 bases separating them. The DNA of the CDR3 is TGTGCCAGCATGGGGGGGGTTAATGAAAAACTGTTTTTT. Translated: CASMGGVNEKLFF.

This clonotype appeared a few times. V usage is TRBV6-1 and J usage is TRBJ1-2, with unresolved D. The ends were cut back, 1 base at V and 0 bases at J, with 9 bases in the middle. Germline CDR1 reads MNHNS; CDR2 reads SASEGT. The CDR3 consists of 15 residues. CDR3 coding DNA: TGTGCCAGCAGTGAAGGTCTTGGATCTAACTATGGCTACACCTTC. This translates into CASSEGLGSNYGYTF.

This chain connects TRBV6-1 to TRBJ2-4; D possibly corresponds to TRBD2 (7 bases). The V end was cut by 2 bases, the J end by 2 bases, with 19 bases between. The CDR3 extends over 18 amino acids. Germline lookup yields CDR1 MNHNS and CDR2 SASEGT. CDR3 amino acids: CASSERGDYRKPKNIQYF. The CDR3 DNA reads TGTGCCAGCAGTGAAAGGGGGGACTACAGGAAACCCAAAAACATTCAGTACTTC.

The chain combines TRBV18 with TRBJ1-2; D gene ambiguous. Trimming shortened V by 3 bases and J by 0 bases, and 14 bases separated the two germline ends. The CDR3 is made up of 16 amino acids. Germline V gives CDR1 KGHSH, CDR2 LQKENI. CDR3: CASSPGTGETNYGYTF. The CDR3, as DNA: TGTGCCAGCTCACCGGGAACGGGAGAAACTAACTATGGCTACACCTTC.

The chain has TRBV7-8 and TRBJ2-1; D may be TRBD1 (7 bases). Trimming left V 6 bases short and J 7 bases short, with 13 bases between. The V gene's germline CDR1 is SGHVS and CDR2 FQNEAQ. The CDR3 is made up of 13 amino acids. The CDR3 region is CASSRQGGNEQFF. CDR3 nucleotides: TGTGCCAGCAGTCGTCAGGGGGGTAATGAGCAGTTCTTC.

This clonotype appeared a few times. This sequence joins TRBV20-1 and TRBJ2-6; D gene unclear. Germline V gene data show CDR1 as DFQATT and CDR2 as SNEGSKA (reference sequence). Trimming left V 1 base short and J 0 bases short, with 4 bases between. The CDR3 extends over 14 amino acids. The CDR3 DNA is TGCAGTGCTAGAGTTAGCTCTGGGGCCAACGTCCTGACTTTC. It specifies CSARVSSGANVLTF.

As for this clonotype: This could be a read error, since a much larger clone is one nucleotide away. The rearrangement uses TRBV6-1 and TRBJ1-2; a weak D match, TRBD1 (5 bases). Trimming removed 7 bases at V and 4 bases at J, with 19 bases between. This CDR3 comprises 15 residues. Germline lookup yields CDR1 MNHNS and CDR2 SASEGT. CDR3 sequence: CASTPDIQSSYGYTF. The CDR3 DNA is TGTGCCAGCACCCCGGACATCCAAAGCAGCTATGGCTACACCTTC.

The chain employs TRBV7-3 and TRBJ2-1; 9 bases match TRBD2. This CDR3 region has 13 residues. V trimming: 5 bases; J trimming: 9 bases; junction bases outside the gene matches: 5. CDR1 and CDR2 from the germline V gene are SGHTA and FQGTGA. The CDR3 reads CASSLGTSTEQFF. The CDR3 DNA reads as TGTGCCAGCAGCCTCGGGACTAGCACTGAGCAGTTCTTC.

As regards this clonotype: A junction end diverges from the germline sequence, so it may reflect a read error. The CDR3 sequence: CASSQDLAGTGTEAFF. CDR3 nucleotide sequence: TGCGCCAGCAGTCAAGATTTAGCGGGAACGGGCACTGAAGCTTTCTTT. The V and J genes are TRBV4-1 and TRBJ1-1; no reliable D call. This CDR3 is built from 16 residues. Germline CDR1 is MGHRA and CDR2 is YSYEKL.